One sample yielded the 10 T cell receptor beta chains listed below, sequenced in a study of T-cell reconstitution after alpha-beta-depleted transplantation in children. The library targeted TCRbeta and was prepared with unique molecular identifiers. One entry per CDR3 protein results from TCRdb running MiXCR on the PCR reads. The repertoire includes about 980,000 distinct CDR3 sequences, about 30% of them detected once, and more than 25% sits in the top ten. The sample in question was PBMCs, mostly from graft donor cells, obtained 360 days after TCRalphabeta/CD19-depleted stem cell transplant. These receptor sequences come from a boy under two years old who had a stem cell transplant for SCID, so the T cells may come from the graft donor.

A few counts support this clonotype. V and J are TRBV5-1 and TRBJ1-1; TRBD1 is a possible D gene (6 bases). CDR3 length: 16 residues. Trimming pared 0 bases from V and 6 bases from J, leaving 18 bases between. Germline V CDR1 and CDR2: SGHRS, YFSETQ. CDR3 coding DNA: TGCGCCAGCAGCTTGGCGGCTACAGGGAAGGGGGCTGAAGCTTTCTTT. It translates to CASSLAATGKGAEAFF.

This clonotype was seen only a few times. The chain couples TRBV7-2 to TRBJ2-2, with D unresolved. The CDR3 length is 14 residues. Trimming removed 1 base from V and 7 bases from J, with 10 bases in between. In germline, CDR1 is SGHTA, CDR2 FQGNSA. The CDR3 region has the DNA TGTGCCAGCAGCTTAGGAGGTCACCGCGGGGAGCTGTTTTTT. Its translation is CASSLGGHRGELFF. Full variable domain (remainder filled in from reference TRBV7-2 and TRBJ2-2): GAGVSQSPSNKVTEKGKDVELRCDPISGHTALYWYRQSLGQGLEFLIYFQGNSAPDKSGLPSDRFSAERTGGSVSTLTIQRTQQEDSAVYLCASSLGGHRGELFFGEGSRLTVL.

This clonotype was seen only a few times. The V call is TRBV7-2, the J call TRBJ1-5, with D hard to call. The germline CDR1 and CDR2 sequences are SGHTA and FQGNSA. The CDR3 runs to 16 residues. Trimming removed 4 bases at V and 4 bases at J, with 17 bases between. CDR3: CASSSGVTIPNQPQHF. The CDR3 bases are TGTGCCAGCAGCTCCGGGGTCACTATTCCAAATCAGCCCCAGCATTTT.

This clonotype has a handful of counts. Sequence at one end of the junction differs from germline and may be a read error. J is TRBJ2-1 and V is TRBV6-1; a possible D gene is TRBD1 (6 bases). CDR1 is MNHNS and CDR2 is SASEGT in the germline V gene. The CDR3 is 15 residues long. Written as DNA, the CDR3 is TGTGCCAGCACCCCCTCGGACAGAGCCTACAATGAGCGGTTCTTC. Its protein is CASTPSDRAYNERFF.

In this sample, this clonotype turned up many times. The chain uses TRBV12-3 or TRBV12-4 and TRBJ2-1, with 13 bases that match TRBD2. Trimming removed 4 bases from V and 6 bases from J; junction bases left unmatched: 6. The CDR3 length is 16 residues. CDR3 protein: CASSSFGTSGANEQFF. CDR3 DNA: TGTGCCAGCAGTTCTTTCGGGACTAGCGGGGCCAATGAGCAGTTCTTC.

This clonotype occurred a few times. The gene calls are TRBV7-6 and TRBJ1-3, with D hard to call. Germline CDR1 SGHVS, CDR2 FNYEAQ. Trimming pared 2 bases from V and 2 bases from J, leaving 4 bases between. The CDR3 has 13 residues. The CDR3 loop reads CASSLITGNTIYF. Here the CDR3 DNA reads TGTGCCAGCAGCTTAATCACTGGAAACACCATATATTTT.

This sequence joins TRBV29-1 and TRBJ2-3; D possibly corresponds to TRBD1 (5 bases). With 5 bases removed from V and 2 bases from J, the gap between germline ends came to 17 bases. This CDR3 is 15 amino acids long. Germline CDR1 reads SQVTM; CDR2 reads ANQGSEA. The CDR3: CSVQGLTDYTDTQYF. DNA for the CDR3: TGCAGCGTTCAGGGTTTGACAGATTACACAGATACGCAGTATTTT.

The rearrangement joins TRBV20-1 to TRBJ1-4, with 10 nucleotides matching TRBD1. The CDR3 spans 15 residues. V trimming: 3 bases; J trimming: 7 bases; junction bases outside the gene matches: 8. Germline assignment: CDR1 DFQATT and CDR2 SNEGSKA (reference sequence). The CDR3 DNA follows: TGCAGTGCTAGCCACACGACAGGGGGCTTTGAAAAACTGTTTTTT. This gives the protein CSASHTTGGFEKLFF.

There are a few counts of this clonotype. V usage is TRBV20-1 and J usage is TRBJ2-3; 8 nucleotides agree with TRBD1. CDR1 and CDR2 from the germline V gene are DFQATT and SNEGSKA (reference sequence). The trim removed 4 bases at V and 0 bases at J, leaving 6 bases unmatched. The CDR3 extends over 15 amino acids. DNA of the CDR3: TGCAGTGCTAACAAGGACAGGGAGAGCACAGATACGCAGTATTTT. Encoded protein: CSANKDRESTDTQYF.

The sample holds a few counts of this clonotype. The chain is built from TRBV11-2 and TRBJ1-1; D unclear. Germline CDR1 and CDR2: SGHAT and FQNNGV. The V end lost 5 bases, the J end lost 5 bases, and 15 bases lay between the germline ends. CDR3 length: 14 residues. The CDR3, as DNA: TGTGCCAGCAGCCCGACAAGGGATGCTACTGAAGCTTTCTTT. Its protein product is CASSPTRDATEAFF.